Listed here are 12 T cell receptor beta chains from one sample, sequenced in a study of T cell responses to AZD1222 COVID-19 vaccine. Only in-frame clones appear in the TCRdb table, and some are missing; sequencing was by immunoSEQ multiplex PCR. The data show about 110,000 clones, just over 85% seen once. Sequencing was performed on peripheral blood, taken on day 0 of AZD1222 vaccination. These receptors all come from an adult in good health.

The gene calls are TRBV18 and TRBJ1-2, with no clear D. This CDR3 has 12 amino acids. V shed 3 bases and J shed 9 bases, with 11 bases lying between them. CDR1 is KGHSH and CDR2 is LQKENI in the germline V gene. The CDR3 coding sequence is TGTGCCAGCTCACCGGGCGATGTGAGCTACACCTTC. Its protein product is CASSPGDVSYTF.

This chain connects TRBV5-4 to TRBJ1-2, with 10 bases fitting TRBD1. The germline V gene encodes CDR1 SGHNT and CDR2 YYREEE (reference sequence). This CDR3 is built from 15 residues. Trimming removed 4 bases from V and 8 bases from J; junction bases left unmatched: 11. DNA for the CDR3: TGTGCCAGCAGCATCCAGGACAGGGGGATCGACGGCTACACCTTC. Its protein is CASSIQDRGIDGYTF.

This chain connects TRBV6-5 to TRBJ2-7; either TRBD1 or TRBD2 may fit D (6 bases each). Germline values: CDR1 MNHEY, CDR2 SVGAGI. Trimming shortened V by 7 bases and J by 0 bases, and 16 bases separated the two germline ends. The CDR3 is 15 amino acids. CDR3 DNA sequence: TGTGCCAGCATCCCCGACGGGGGCCGCTCCTACGAGCAGTACTTC. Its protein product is CASIPDGGRSYEQYF.

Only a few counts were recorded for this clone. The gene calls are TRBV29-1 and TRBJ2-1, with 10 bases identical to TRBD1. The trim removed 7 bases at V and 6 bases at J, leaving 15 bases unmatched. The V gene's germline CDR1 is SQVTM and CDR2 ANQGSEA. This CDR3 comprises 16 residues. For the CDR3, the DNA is TGCAGCGGAGAGGGACAGGGGTTTTTCGAGTTCAATGAGCAGTTCTTC. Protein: CSGEGQGFFEFNEQFF.

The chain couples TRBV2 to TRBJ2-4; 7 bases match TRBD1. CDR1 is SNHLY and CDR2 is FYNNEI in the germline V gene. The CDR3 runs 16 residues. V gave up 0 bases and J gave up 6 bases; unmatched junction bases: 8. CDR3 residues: CASSEAGGEFGNIQYF. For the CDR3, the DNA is TGTGCCAGCAGTGAAGCAGGGGGCGAGTTCGGAAACATTCAGTACTTC.

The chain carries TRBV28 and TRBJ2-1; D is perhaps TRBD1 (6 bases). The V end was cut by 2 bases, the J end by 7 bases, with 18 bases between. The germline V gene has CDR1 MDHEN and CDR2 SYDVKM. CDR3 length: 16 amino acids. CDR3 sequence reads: CASSLQVGQGRNEQFF. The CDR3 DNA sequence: TGTGCCAGCAGTTTACAGGTTGGGCAGGGGAGAAATGAGCAGTTCTTC.

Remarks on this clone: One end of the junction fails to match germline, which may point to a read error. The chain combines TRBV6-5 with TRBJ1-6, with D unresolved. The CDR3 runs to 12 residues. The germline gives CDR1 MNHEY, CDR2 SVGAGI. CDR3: CASSNPPGETAF. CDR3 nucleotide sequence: TGTGCCAGCAGCAACCCACCTGGGGAGACGGCCTTT.

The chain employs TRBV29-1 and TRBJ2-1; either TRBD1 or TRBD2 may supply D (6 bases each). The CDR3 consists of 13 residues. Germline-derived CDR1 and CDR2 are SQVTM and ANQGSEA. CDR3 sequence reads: CSKLGGKDNEQFF. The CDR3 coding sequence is TGCAGTAAACTAGGGGGGAAAGACAATGAGCAGTTCTTC.

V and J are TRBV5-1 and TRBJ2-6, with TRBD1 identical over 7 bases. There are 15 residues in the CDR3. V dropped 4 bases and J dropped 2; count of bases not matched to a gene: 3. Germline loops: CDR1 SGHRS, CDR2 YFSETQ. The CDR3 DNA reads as TGCGCCAGCAGCGGACAGGTTGCTGGGGCCAACGTCCTGACTTTC. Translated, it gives CASSGQVAGANVLTF.

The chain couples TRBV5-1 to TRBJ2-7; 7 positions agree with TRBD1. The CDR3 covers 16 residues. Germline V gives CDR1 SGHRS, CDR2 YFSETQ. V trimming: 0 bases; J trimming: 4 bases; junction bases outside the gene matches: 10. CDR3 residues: CASSLAFGTELYEQYF. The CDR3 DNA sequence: TGCGCCAGCAGCTTGGCCTTTGGGACAGAACTATACGAGCAGTACTTC.

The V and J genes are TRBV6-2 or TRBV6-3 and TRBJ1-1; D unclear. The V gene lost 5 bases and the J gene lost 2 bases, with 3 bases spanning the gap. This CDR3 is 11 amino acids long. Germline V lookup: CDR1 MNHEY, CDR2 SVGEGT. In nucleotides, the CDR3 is TGTGCCAGCAGTCGAAACACTGAAGCTTTCTTT. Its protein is CASSRNTEAFF.

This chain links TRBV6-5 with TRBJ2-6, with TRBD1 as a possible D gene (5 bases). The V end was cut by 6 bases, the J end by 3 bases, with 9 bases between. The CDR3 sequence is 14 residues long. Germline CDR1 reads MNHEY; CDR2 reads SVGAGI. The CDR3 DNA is TGTGCCAGCAGAGGGGTAGATGGGGCCAACGTCCTGACTTTC. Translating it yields CASRGVDGANVLTF.